This TCR beta chain was captured by sequencing in a study of OX40 agonist ivuxolimab in advanced cancers. Method: immunoSEQ multiplex PCR; TCRdb's copy keeps in-frame clones and lacks some. This sample carries 50,000 to 75,000 clones, roughly 92% of them seen once, and the ten largest clones take over 15%. The V gene's germline CDR1 is SEHNR and CDR2 FQNEAQ (reference sequence). The CDR3 has 15 residues. The V gene lost 1 base and the J gene lost 9 bases, with 16 bases spanning the gap. This specimen was CD4+ or CD8+ T cells sorted from blood, taken in a trial of the OX40 agonist ivuxolimab. This TCR derives from an adult with an advanced solid tumor such as melanoma, head and neck, liver or kidney cancer. The rearrangement joins TRBV7-9 to TRBJ2-1; the D gene is possibly TRBD2 (7 bases). The CDR3 sequence is CASSLVGGAVAEQFF. CDR3 coding DNA: TGTGCCAGCAGCTTAGTAGGGGGGGCCGTGGCTGAGCAGTTCTTC.